Shown below are 18 T cell receptor beta chains from a single sample sequenced in a study of T-cell memory formation after mild COVID-19. TCRdb re-called the 5' RACE reads through MiXCR, storing one row per CDR3 protein. This sample has 300,000 to 350,000 distinct CDR3 sequences, with roughly an eighth found just once. The sample taken for sequencing was PBMCs or a T cell subset sorted from them (not recorded which). These receptors were obtained from a man aged 18 to 29 who had mild COVID-19 (a few samples of this study predate the infection). Cell type and time point are not known.

Note on this clonotype: Germline is not matched at one junction end, which may reflect a read error. The rearrangement uses TRBV10-2 and TRBJ2-1; D call uncertain. This CDR3 has 10 residues. CDR1 is WSHSY, CDR2 SAAADI, per germline. The CDR3 is CASGVNGQFF. CDR3 bases: TGCGCCAGCGGAGTCAATGGGCAGTTCTTC.

This clonotype was seen a few times. J is TRBJ2-1 and V is TRBV5-1; a possible D gene is TRBD1 (5 bases). Germline loops: CDR1 SGHRS, CDR2 YFSETQ. Trimming removed 1 base at V and 2 bases at J, with 10 bases between. CDR3 size: 15 residues. This CDR3 reads CASSLRSDTYNEQFF. In DNA, the CDR3 is TGCGCCAGCAGCTTGAGGTCGGACACCTACAATGAGCAGTTCTTC.

This clonotype was recorded many times. V gene TRBV2 combines with J gene TRBJ2-1; TRBD2 is a possible D gene (5 bases). The CDR3 totals 11 residues. Germline V gene sequence: CDR1 SNHLY, CDR2 FYNNEI. V lost 7 bases to trimming and J lost 7 bases, with 8 bases between them. CDR3 residues: CASTVANEQFF. The CDR3 DNA reads as TGTGCCAGCACAGTAGCGAATGAGCAGTTCTTC.

In this sample, this clonotype turned up a few times. This rearrangement joins TRBV5-1 to TRBJ2-3, with D maybe TRBD2 (7 bases). Germline V gene lookup returns CDR1 SGHRS and CDR2 YFSETQ. The CDR3 contains 17 residues. V was shortened by 1 base and J by 0 bases, with 15 bases between the two germline ends. The CDR3 bases are TGCGCCAGCAGCTTGTCGAGGGGGGGAGGGAGCACAGATACGCAGTATTTT. It is translated as CASSLSRGGGSTDTQYF. Full variable domain (rest looked up from reference TRBV5-1 and TRBJ2-3): KAGVTQTPRYLIKTRGQQVTLSCSPISGHRSVSWYQQTPGQGLQFLFEYFSETQRNKGNFPGRFSGRQFSNSRSEMNVSTLELGDSALYLCASSLSRGGGSTDTQYFGPGTRLTVL.

This clonotype turned up a few times. In nucleotides, the CDR3 is TGTGCCAGCAGCGAACTAGCAGATACGCAGTATTTT. Its translation is CASSELADTQYF. The rearrangement uses TRBV7-2 and TRBJ2-3; D may be TRBD2 (5 bases). Germline assignment: CDR1 SGHTA and CDR2 FQGNSA. This CDR3 contains 12 residues. Trimming stripped 5 bases from V and 4 bases from J, with 7 bases between. The full variable domain, rest sourced from reference TRBV7-2 and TRBJ2-3, is GAGVSQSPSNKVTEKGKDVELRCDPISGHTALYWYRQSLGQGLEFLIYFQGNSAPDKSGLPSDRFSAERTGGSVSTLTIQRTQQEDSAVYLCASSELADTQYFGPGTRLTVL.

This chain connects TRBV6-2 or TRBV6-3 to TRBJ1-5; D might be TRBD1 (5 bases). V lost 3 bases and J 7 bases, leaving 13 bases between the germline ends. Germline V lookup: CDR1 MNHEY, CDR2 SVGEGT. CDR3 size: 14 residues. CDR3 nucleotides: TGTGCCAGCAGTTATTATGCGGGGCAGCAGCCCCAGCATTTT. Amino acids: CASSYYAGQQPQHF.

The chain joins TRBV12-5 to TRBJ1-5; weak D call: TRBD1 (5 bases). Trimming removed 8 bases from V and 0 bases from J, with 11 bases in between. Per the germline V gene, CDR1 is LGHNT and CDR2 is FRNRAP. This CDR3 spans 14 amino acids. CDR3 sequence reads: CASLGEYSNQPQHF. The DNA of the CDR3 is TGTGCTAGTTTAGGGGAGTATAGCAATCAGCCCCAGCATTTT.

In this sample, this clonotype turned up a few times. The J gene is TRBJ2-7, the V gene TRBV2; D possibly corresponds to TRBD1 (6 bases). Trimming removed 10 bases from V and 2 bases from J, with 15 bases in between. Per the germline V gene, CDR1 is SNHLY and CDR2 is FYNNEI. The CDR3 totals 13 residues. As DNA, the CDR3 is TGTGCCACCACCGGGACACTGACCTACGAGCAGTACTTC. Encoded protein: CATTGTLTYEQYF.

J is TRBJ1-5 and V is TRBV18, with D perhaps TRBD1 (6 bases). The CDR3 spans 14 residues. Trimming stripped 5 bases from V and 4 bases from J, with 12 bases between. Germline V CDR1 and CDR2: KGHSH, LQKENI. The CDR3 sequence: CASSWRQENQPQHF. DNA of the CDR3: TGTGCCAGCTCATGGAGACAGGAGAATCAGCCCCAGCATTTT.

This clonotype occurred a few times. The V and J genes are TRBV10-1 and TRBJ2-3; D uncertain. CDR1 is WNHNN and CDR2 is SYGVQD in the germline V gene (reference sequence). The CDR3 extends over 15 amino acids. V lost 3 bases, J lost 0 bases, and 10 bases lay in between. The CDR3 region is CASSERISSTDTQYF. CDR3 nucleotides: TGCGCCAGCAGTGAACGTATATCTAGCACAGATACGCAGTATTTT.

This clonotype was found a few times. The chain couples TRBV7-8 to TRBJ1-4, with 7 nucleotides matching TRBD1. The CDR3 extends over 16 amino acids. The V and J ends lost 4 bases and 6 bases, in that order; junction bases with no gene match: 11. Germline-derived CDR1 and CDR2 are SGHVS and FQNEAQ. The CDR3 nucleotides are TGTGCCAGCAGCTCCAACCCTAGGGGGCAGTATGAAAAACTGTTTTTT. It encodes CASSSNPRGQYEKLFF.

The V call is TRBV6-2 or TRBV6-3, the J call TRBJ2-1; D not certain. Trimming removed 3 bases from V and 6 bases from J, with 6 bases in between. This CDR3 is built from 12 residues. In germline, CDR1 is MNHEY, CDR2 SVGEGT. CDR3 sequence (DNA): TGTGCCAGCAGTTATGGTGCCAATGAGCAGTTCTTC. Protein: CASSYGANEQFF.

This clonotype has more than one count but fewer than ten. The rearrangement joins TRBV19 to TRBJ2-2; D remains ambiguous. Deletions cut 4 bases from V and 0 bases from J, with 6 bases between. This CDR3 spans 14 amino acids. Germline V gives CDR1 LNHDA, CDR2 SQIVND (reference sequence). CDR3 sequence: CASSTRPNTGELFF. CDR3 bases: TGTGCCAGTAGTACTCGACCGAACACCGGGGAGCTGTTTTTT.

The chain recombines TRBV20-1 with TRBJ2-5; no reliable D call. Trimming pared 1 base from V and 1 base from J, leaving 4 bases between. Per the germline V gene, CDR1 is DFQATT and CDR2 is SNEGSKA (reference sequence). CDR3 length: 12 amino acids. The chain's CDR3 is CSARASQETQYF. The CDR3 DNA reads TGCAGTGCTAGAGCCAGCCAAGAGACCCAGTACTTC.

This clonotype was seen a handful of times. The CDR3 coding sequence is TGTGCCAGCAGCGGGTGGAACACTGAAGCTTTCTTT. It specifies CASSGWNTEAFF. This chain connects TRBV13 to TRBJ1-1, with D uncertain. Trimming stripped 5 bases from V and 1 base from J, with 5 bases between. Looked up from germline, CDR1 is PRHDT and CDR2 is FYEKMQ (reference sequence). The CDR3 consists of 12 residues.

This clonotype was seen more than once but under ten times. The chain carries TRBV2 and TRBJ2-5; no clear D gene. The length of the CDR3 is 14 residues. The ends were cut back, 2 bases at V and 5 bases at J, with 12 bases in the middle. Germline-derived CDR1 and CDR2 are SNHLY and FYNNEI. CDR3 protein: CASSERAAGETQYF. The CDR3, as DNA: TGTGCCAGCAGTGAAAGGGCCGCCGGGGAGACCCAGTACTTC.

This clonotype was seen at least ten times. The J gene is TRBJ2-3, the V gene TRBV4-1; D ambiguous. In germline, CDR1 is MGHRA, CDR2 YSYEKL. The CDR3 is made up of 14 amino acids. Trimming removed 0 bases from V and 4 bases from J, with 8 bases in between. The CDR3 here is CASSQDPPADTQYF. The CDR3 nucleotides are TGCGCCAGCAGCCAAGATCCCCCCGCAGATACGCAGTATTTT.

This clonotype was seen more than once but under ten times. The genes are TRBV20-1 and TRBJ2-3; a possible D gene is TRBD1 (6 bases). CDR1 DFQATT and CDR2 SNEGSKA come from the germline V gene (reference sequence). This CDR3 has 15 amino acids. Trimming shortened V by 6 bases and J by 0 bases, and 16 bases separated the two germline ends. CDR3 DNA: TGCAGTGCCCATCACCCAGGACAGAGCACAGATACGCAGTATTTT. This codes for CSAHHPGQSTDTQYF.